This TCR beta chain was sequenced during a study of cytomegalovirus exposure and HLA in healthy donors. Findings and limits, study-wide: What was likely a sequencing artifact was a cluster of highly shared sequence variants. Listed as cytomegalovirus-associated were 164 TCR beta chains.

The PCR employed 60 Vbeta primers together with 13 Jbeta primers. The assay was immunoSEQ multiplex PCR, and TCRdb's table has in-frame clones only and misses some. This table lists 80,000 to 100,000 clones. Turning to this clone: The antigen is unknown.

Unrecorded immune exposures were likely, despite nominal health at sampling. CDR3 length: 12 amino acids. Germline V gene lookup returns CDR1 SGHDT and CDR2 YYEEEE. With 5 bases removed from V and 7 bases from J, the gap between germline ends came to 12 bases. The source is a man aged 45-65 years in good health and CMV-seropositive. The sample was PBMCs. The chain is built from TRBV5-6 and TRBJ1-1, with D unresolved. CDR3 region: CASRGGPSEAFF. DNA of the CDR3: TGTGCCAGCAGAGGAGGGCCAAGTGAAGCTTTCTTT. Using reference TRBV5-6 and TRBJ1-1 for the parts outside the CDR3, the full variable domain is DAGVTQSPTHLIKTRGQQVTLRCSPKSGHDTVSWYQQALGQGPQFIFQYYEEEERQRGNFPDRFSGHQFPNYSSELNVNALLLGDSALYLCASRGGPSEAFFGQGTRLTVV.